This T cell receptor (beta chain) was captured by sequencing in a study of Ad26.COV2.S vaccination and SARS-CoV-2 variants. The CDR3 is 17 amino acids. V trimming: 6 bases; J trimming: 3 bases; junction bases outside the gene matches: 16. Germline CDR1 and CDR2: MNHEY and SVGEGT. Treatment defined: some 19 received Ad26.COV2.S at low or high dose, single or two shots; 5 received placebo; per-sample allocation not given. Collection of the samples took place on day 63 after the first injection of vaccine or placebo. Some clones are missing from TCRdb's copy, which holds only in-frame ones; the method was immunoSEQ multiplex PCR. Of about 350,000 clones listed, around 88% are singletons.

V and J are TRBV6-2 or TRBV6-3 and TRBJ2-7; 8 positions agree with TRBD1. This clonotype was obtained from a person aged 18-65 years who received the Ad26.COV2.S COVID-19 vaccine or a placebo. Sequenced here: peripheral blood, sampled in a trial of Ad26.COV2.S vaccine versus placebo. CDR3 in amino acids: CASSQVLGQGQGYEQYF. The CDR3 DNA sequence: TGTGCCAGCAGCCAAGTTCTCGGACAGGGCCAGGGCTACGAGCAGTACTTC.